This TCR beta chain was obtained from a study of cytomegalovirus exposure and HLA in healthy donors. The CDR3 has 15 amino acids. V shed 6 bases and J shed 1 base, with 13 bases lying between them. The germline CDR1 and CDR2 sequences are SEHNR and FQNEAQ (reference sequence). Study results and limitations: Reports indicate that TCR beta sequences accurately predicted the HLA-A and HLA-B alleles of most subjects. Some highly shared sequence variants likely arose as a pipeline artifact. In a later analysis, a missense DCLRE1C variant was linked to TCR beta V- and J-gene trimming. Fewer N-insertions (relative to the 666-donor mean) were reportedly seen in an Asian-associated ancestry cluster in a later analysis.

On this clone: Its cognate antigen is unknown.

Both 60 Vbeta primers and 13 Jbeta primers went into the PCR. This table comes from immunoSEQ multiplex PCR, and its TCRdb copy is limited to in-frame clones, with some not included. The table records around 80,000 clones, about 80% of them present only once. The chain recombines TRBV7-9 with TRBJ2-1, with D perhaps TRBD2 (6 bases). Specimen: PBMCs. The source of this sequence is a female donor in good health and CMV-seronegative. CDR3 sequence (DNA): TGTGCCAGCAGTAATTACCGGGAGTCCTACAATGAGCAGTTCTTC. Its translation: CASSNYRESYNEQFF.